The entry below gives a single T cell receptor beta chain sequence along with its context. The antigen remains unidentified. From germline, CDR1 is SNHLY and CDR2 FYNNEI. V lost 6 bases and J 9 bases, leaving 15 bases between the germline ends. The CDR3 runs to 13 residues. The diagnosis in patients was locally advanced or metastatic urothelial carcinoma. Produced via immunoSEQ multiplex PCR; TCRdb's table is partial and in-frame only. The table shows tens of thousands of clones, with almost 85% occurring only once. The entry originates in a study of PD-L1 blockade in urothelial cancer. Turning to the study itself: Prior chemotherapy in patients spanned 0 to 3 regimens. The study's findings and limits: Patients with below-median pretreatment blood clonality survived longer.

The genes are TRBV2 and TRBJ2-1; no firm D call. The source of this sequence is a man in his 70s with urothelial cancer. This sample comprised PBMCs, obtained around atezolizumab (anti-PD-L1) treatment. The CDR3, as DNA: TGTGCCAGCAGGGAGACTTCCTTGTCTGAGCAGTTCTTC. It encodes CASRETSLSEQFF. The full variable domain, its missing parts supplied by reference TRBV2 and TRBJ2-1, is EPEVTQTPSHQVTQMGQEVILRCVPISNHLYFYWYRQILGQKVEFLVSFYNNEISEKSEIFDDQFSVERPDGSNFTLKIRSTKLEDSAMYFCASRETSLSEQFFGPGTRLTVL.